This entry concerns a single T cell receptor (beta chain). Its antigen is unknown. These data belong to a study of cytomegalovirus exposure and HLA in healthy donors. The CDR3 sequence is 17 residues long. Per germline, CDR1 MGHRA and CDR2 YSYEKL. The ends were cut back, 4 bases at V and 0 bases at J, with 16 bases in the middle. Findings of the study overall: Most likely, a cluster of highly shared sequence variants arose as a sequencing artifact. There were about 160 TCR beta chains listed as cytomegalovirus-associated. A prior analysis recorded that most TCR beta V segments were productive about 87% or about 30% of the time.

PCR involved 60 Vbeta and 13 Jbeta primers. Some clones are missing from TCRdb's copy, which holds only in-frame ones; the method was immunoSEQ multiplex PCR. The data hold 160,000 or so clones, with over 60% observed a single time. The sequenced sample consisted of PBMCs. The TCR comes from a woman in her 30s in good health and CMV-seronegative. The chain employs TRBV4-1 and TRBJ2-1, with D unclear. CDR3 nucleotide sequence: TGCGCCAGCAGCCGGATAATGGAGATTAGCTCCTACAATGAGCAGTTCTTC. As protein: CASSRIMEISSYNEQFF.